This T cell receptor beta chain stems from a study of T cell responses to AZD1222 COVID-19 vaccine. Study-wide results and limits: Following two doses of AZD1222, Spike-specific TCR breadth and depth rose. Within unmutated variant regions lay the reported targets of nearly half of spike-specific TCRs. Dominant CD4 TCR responses targeted spike regions 160-218 and 743-854. In a largely white British group with more females than males, clonal diversity was possibly underestimated.

Trimming shortened V by 2 bases and J by 4 bases, and 8 bases separated the two germline ends. The CDR3 consists of 13 residues. The germline CDR1 and CDR2 sequences are SEHNR and FQNEAQ (reference sequence). As to this clone: Its specificity is unknown. Other DNA sequences from this sample encode an identical CDR3 as well.

Using immunoSEQ multiplex PCR, the repertoire was profiled, and TCRdb retains in-frame clones only, with some absent. The sample has approximately 100,000 clones; just under 90% are singletons. The input for sequencing was peripheral blood, taken on day 0 of AZD1222 vaccination. The V call is TRBV7-9, the J call TRBJ1-1; no clear D. The receptor was isolated from an adult in good health. The CDR3 spells CASSLPQSTEAFF. For the CDR3, the DNA is TGTGCCAGCAGCTTACCGCAGAGCACTGAAGCTTTCTTT.